This record concerns one T cell receptor (beta chain) sequence. Its antigen remains unidentified. The sample carries other DNA sequences with the same CDR3. These data originate in a study of cytomegalovirus exposure and HLA in healthy donors (TCRdb year 2017). Turning to the overall study: In an earlier analysis of several hundred of the donors, 250 to 350 Gb of sequence data and 117 million unique TCR beta sequences from about 190 million T cells were reported. High-throughput TCR immunosequencing, statistical association of individual TCRs with disease status, and machine learning were combined to predict cytomegalovirus infection status. In a later analysis, previously published TCR beta repertoires from 500 to 750 donors were re-analyzed and high-resolution HLA genotyping was added so that TCR occurrence patterns could be studied. The study was designed to test whether signatures of past pathogen exposure could be identified by cataloging public T cell receptors. To decide whether each TCR beta V gene segment behaved as functional or pseudogenic, an earlier analysis of 587 of the donors relied on high-throughput TCR beta sequencing. Of the 300 to 450 genotyped donors, 65% to 90% were placed in the genetic ancestry cluster associated with self-reported Caucasian donors. Because of strong linkage in the cohort, roughly five DR-DQ haplotypes were treated as single units for association and clustering. The number of donors typed differed by locus, with about 629-640 for A, B, C, DRB1 and DQB1, around 520 for DQA1, approximately 570 for DPA1, and 400 to 490 for DPB1. Class I and class II HLA loci were covered by the typing at four-digit resolution. Around 320 gigabases of sequencing data and tens of millions of unique TCR sequences were included in an early release covering about 700 HLA-typed donors. A later genetic analysis took genome-wide SNP genotypes for about three fifths of the 666 donors and used that subset as a discovery cohort. Donor age, sex, ethnicity and CMV serostatus were collected together with the repertoire data. Using immunosequencing, the study profiled T cell repertoires from 640 or so subjects and related those repertoires to cytomegalovirus serostatus. Among under 450 genotyped donors of the cohort, an average of 235,054 unique TCR beta nucleotide sequences were sequenced per donor, 15% to 20% of them non-productive. Along with the 666-subject first cohort, a separate validation cohort of some 130 different subjects was used. All discovery cohort repertoires had been generated on a single sequencing platform. In the later analysis, no new phenotypic data were used to find candidate immune exposures; instead, reliance was placed on TCR beta sequences and their occurrence across donors. Overall study results and their limits: Because HLA typing was unavailable for some donors at each locus, only the typed subset was used in association tests. Correlated functional status among segregating V segments might reflect linkage disequilibrium, but an unknown experimental factor could not be ruled out. In a later analysis, some 17,000 TCR beta sequences were associated with specific HLA alleles at a false discovery rate of 0.05. In a later analysis, most CMV-associated TCR beta chains were found to appear HLA-restricted, with HLA associations seemingly driven largely by CMV exposure. The cohort was sequenced for TCR beta chains only, and without alpha or paired-chain data the features that could be detected were limited. Immune exposure information for the cohort was limited to CMV serostatus. In a later analysis, HLA-associated TCR beta chains showed more clonal expansion and lower generation probabilities than non-associated chains that were equally common. A later analysis found that TCR association rates varied across HLA loci, with DRB1 alleles showing the most associated TCRs and HLA-C alleles the fewest. While some public TCRs were present in many individuals, most TCR sequences turned up only very rarely across donors. In vitro tests confirmed that a few of the cytomegalovirus-associated TCR beta chains recognize cytomegalovirus antigens. According to a later genetic analysis, donors in an Asian-associated ancestry cluster had fewer N-insertions in productive TCRs than the approximately 630-donor mean. In the study, around 150 TCR beta chains were listed as associated with cytomegalovirus. According to a later analysis, parvovirus B19, influenza, CMV and Epstein-Barr virus appeared linked to several top co-occurrence clusters. The presence/absence analyses assumed that sequencing depth was roughly uniform across donors, and that assumption may not be true. It was suggested by the authors that the approach could potentially be generalized to other disease states and immunological phenotypes. Some IMGT-functional V segments, including TRBV6-2 and TRBV6-3, could not be told apart with the 87-base-pair reads, so those segments were excluded. The earlier analysis of a few hundred of the donors excluded over 15 rarely observed V segments, including chromosome 9 orphons, because counts were too low. Assigning TCR associations to individual alleles was difficult when HLA alleles, especially DR and DQ, strongly co-occurred. The classifier was reported to diagnose cytomegalovirus status with high specificity and sensitivity in both the original and validation cohorts. V-gene and J-gene trimming of TCR beta chains was associated with a missense DCLRE1C variant in a later genetic analysis, and the association was replicated in an independent cohort. In an earlier analysis of around 500 of the donors, most TCR beta V segments appeared in productive rearrangements about 87% or about 30% of the time, broadly matching IMGT annotations. A further reported finding was that TCR beta sequences accurately predicted the HLA-A and HLA-B alleles for most subjects in the first cohort. A group of highly shared sequence variants was considered likely to be a technical artifact of the sequencing pipeline.

Libraries were constructed by the immunoSEQ multiplex PCR assay. For the multiplex PCR, a mixture combining 60 forward primers for TCR Vbeta segments and 13 reverse primers for TCR Jbeta segments was used. Amplification of the CDR3 region of rearranged TCR beta genes was performed with a multiplex PCR assay on genomic DNA. The amplified TCR beta libraries were sequenced on the Illumina HiSeq System as 87-base-pair reads. The paper's processing steps were these. A later analysis tallied tens of millions of unique TCR beta chains across the approximately 670 repertoires, and about 12 million of those chains were shared by two or more donors. A nearest-neighbor algorithm error-corrected the raw reads and collapsed the reads into unique sequences, merging closely related sequences to remove PCR and sequencing errors. CDR3 sequences were aligned to IMGT reference sequences to assign V, D and J gene segments. For a sequence to be retained, a match of at least six nucleotides to both a V gene segment and a J gene segment was required. A rearrangement counted as productive if the CDR3 had no stop codons and remained in frame with V and J, and every other rearrangement counted as non-productive. CDR3 was defined according to IMGT convention as the region running from the second conserved V-encoded cysteine to the conserved J-encoded phenylalanine. The earlier analysis of about 640 of the donors excluded any sequence lacking an unambiguous match to a single V gene segment. In an earlier analysis of approximately 500 of the donors, a V segment was called functional when productive rearrangements were above 56.7%, and segregating when the standard deviation between donors exceeded 5%. To diagnose cytomegalovirus status from the catalog of TCR beta chain sequences, a statistical classification framework was built. In a later analysis, TCR nucleotide sequences were compared against IMGT/GENE-DB human TR gene sequences so that V and J genes could be assigned. A later analysis assigned CDR3 sequences and most-parsimonious VDJ recombination scenarios with the TCRdist pipeline. In a later analysis, each TCR beta chain was defined by its CDR3 amino acid sequence together with its V-gene family, and reads without a unique V-gene family were excluded. As a way to deal with suspected cross-contamination and a sequencing artifact, a later analysis dropped 640 or so nucleotide sequences that were highly shared and had low generation probability. For each public chain, a later analysis derived a clonal expansion index from normalized ranks of inferred template counts within each repertoire. A later analysis computed generation probabilities with a VDJ recombination model fitted to out-of-frame rearrangements, and checked the results against IGoR. In a later analysis, hypergeometric tests were used to score TCR-TCR, TCR-HLA and TCR-CMV co-occurrence, with a repertoire-size bias correction applied to TCR pairs. False discovery rates were estimated in a later analysis by permuting HLA or CMV assignments 20 times. In a later analysis, co-occurring TCRs were grouped with DBSCAN, and TCRdist sequence similarity was added when clustering was performed within HLA-allele-positive subsets. Repertoires with fewer than 30,000 or more than 120,000 public chains were left out of co-occurrence clustering, as were about five repertoires with anomalous nucleotide sharing. TCRdb carries this immuneACCESS record with in-frame sequences only. Its versions omit some clonotypes, under half of them owing to an unresolved V gene in the studies checked, with the rest unexplained. The D gene and trimming were derived from the DNA, and the V and J assignments and clone size from that table. The sample table gives about 140,000 clones. 0.96% of the sample lies in the top ten.

In total, around 600 healthy bone marrow donors made up the cohort. Cohort members were all nominally healthy when sampled, although unrecorded immune exposures were likely present. The donor was CMV seronegative and belonged to the group of 350 to 400 seronegative cohort members. A peripheral blood sample was collected from each donor, and TCR beta sequencing was performed on peripheral blood mononuclear cells. Genomic DNA extraction from the blood cell samples was performed with the Qiagen DNeasy Blood Extraction Kit. The V end loses 3 bases and the J end loses 9 bases, and a stretch of 18 bases separates them. Measured from the cysteine to the phenylalanine, the CDR3 is 14 residues long. The only DNA kept is the CDR3, 42 bases in frame from the first base. From a lookup of the germline V gene, CDR1 and CDR2 are SGHRS and YFSETQ.

Sequences were obtained from PBMCs. This receptor was obtained from a male donor in good health and CMV-seronegative. In this chain, TRBV5-1 is recombined with TRBJ2-5; tentative D gene TRBD2, with 5 bases matching. The CDR3 here reads CASSSTLEVGAQYF. The nucleotides are TGCGCCAGCAGCTCGACACTAGAGGTCGGAGCCCAGTACTTC.